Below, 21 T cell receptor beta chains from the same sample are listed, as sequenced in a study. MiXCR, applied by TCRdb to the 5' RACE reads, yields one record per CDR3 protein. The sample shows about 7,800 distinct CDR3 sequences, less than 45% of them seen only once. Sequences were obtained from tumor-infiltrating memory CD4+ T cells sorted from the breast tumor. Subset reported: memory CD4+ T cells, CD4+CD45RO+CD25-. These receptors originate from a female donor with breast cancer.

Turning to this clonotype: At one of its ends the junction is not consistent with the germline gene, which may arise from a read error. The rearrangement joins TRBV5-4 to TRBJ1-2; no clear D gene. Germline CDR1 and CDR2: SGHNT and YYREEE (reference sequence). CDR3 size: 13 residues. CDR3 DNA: TGTACCAGCAGTTTCGACGGAGGCTATGGCTACACCTTC. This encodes CTSSFDGGYGYTF. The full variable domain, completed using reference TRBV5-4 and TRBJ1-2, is ETGVTQSPTHLIKTRGQQVTLRCSSQSGHNTVSWYQQALGQGPQFIFQYYREEENGRGNFPPRFSGLQFPNYSSELNVNALELDDSALYLCTSSFDGGYGYTFGSGTRLTVV.

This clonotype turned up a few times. The CDR3 DNA sequence: TGCGCCAGCAGCTTGGATGGACAGGGGCTCACTGAAGCTGGGGCCAACGTCCTGACTTTC. This sequence encodes CASSLDGQGLTEAGANVLTF. The chain is built from TRBV5-1 and TRBJ2-6; 9 bases agree with TRBD1. The length of the CDR3 is 20 residues. Germline V lookup: CDR1 SGHRS, CDR2 YFSETQ. J gave up 2 bases and V 0 bases, and 12 bases lay outside the gene matches.

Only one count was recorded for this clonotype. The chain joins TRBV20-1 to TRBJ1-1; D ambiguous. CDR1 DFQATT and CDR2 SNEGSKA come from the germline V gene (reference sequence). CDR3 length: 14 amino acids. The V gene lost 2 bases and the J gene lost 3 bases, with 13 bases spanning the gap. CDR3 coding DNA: TGCAGTGCTAGAAAGGCGGGCGCGGACACTGAAGCTTTCTTT. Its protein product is CSARKAGADTEAFF.

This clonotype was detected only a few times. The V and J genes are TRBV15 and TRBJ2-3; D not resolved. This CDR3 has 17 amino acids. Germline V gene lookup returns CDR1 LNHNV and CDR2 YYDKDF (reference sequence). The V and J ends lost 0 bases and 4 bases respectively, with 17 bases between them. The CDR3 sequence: CATSRDGTPRFPDTQYF. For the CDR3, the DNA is TGTGCCACCAGCAGAGATGGAACTCCTAGGTTCCCAGATACGCAGTATTTT.

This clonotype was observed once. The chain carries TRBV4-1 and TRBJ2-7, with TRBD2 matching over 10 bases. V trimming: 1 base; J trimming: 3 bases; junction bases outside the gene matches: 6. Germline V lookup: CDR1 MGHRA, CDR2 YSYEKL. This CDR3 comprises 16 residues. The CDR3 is CASSQVRLAGDYEQYF. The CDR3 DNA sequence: TGCGCCAGCAGCCAAGTCCGGCTAGCGGGAGACTACGAGCAGTACTTC.

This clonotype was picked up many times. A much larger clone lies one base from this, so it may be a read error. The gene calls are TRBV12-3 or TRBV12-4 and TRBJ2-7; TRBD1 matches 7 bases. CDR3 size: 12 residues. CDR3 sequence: CAGSLQGFEQYF. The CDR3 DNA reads TGTGCCGGCAGTTTACAGGGGTTCGAGCAGTACTTC.

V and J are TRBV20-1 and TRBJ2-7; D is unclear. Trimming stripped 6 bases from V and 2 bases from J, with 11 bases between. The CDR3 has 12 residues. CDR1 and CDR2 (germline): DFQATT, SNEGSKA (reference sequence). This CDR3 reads CSANAQTYEQYF. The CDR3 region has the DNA TGCAGTGCCAACGCACAGACCTACGAGCAGTACTTC.

This CDR3 reads CASSSPGSIKYGYTF. The CDR3 region has the DNA TGCGCCAGCAGCTCTCCCGGCTCGATCAAATATGGCTACACCTTC. V usage is TRBV4-1 and J usage is TRBJ1-2; no reliable D call. Trimming stripped 5 bases from V and 5 bases from J, with 18 bases between. Germline V gene data show CDR1 as MGHRA and CDR2 as YSYEKL. There are 15 residues in the CDR3.

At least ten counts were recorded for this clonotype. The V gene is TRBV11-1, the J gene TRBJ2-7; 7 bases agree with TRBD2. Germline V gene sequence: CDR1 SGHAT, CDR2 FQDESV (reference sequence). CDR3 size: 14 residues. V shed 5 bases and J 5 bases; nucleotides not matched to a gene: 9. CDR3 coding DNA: TGTGCCAGCAGCCTGACGGTCGGGGGGAACGAGCAGTACTTC. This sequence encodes CASSLTVGGNEQYF.

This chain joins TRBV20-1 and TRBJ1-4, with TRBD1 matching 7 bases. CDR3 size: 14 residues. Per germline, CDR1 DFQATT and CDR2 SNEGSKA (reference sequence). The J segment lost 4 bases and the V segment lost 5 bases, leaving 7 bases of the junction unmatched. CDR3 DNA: TGCAGTGCTGGGGACAGAGCAAATAATGAAAAACTGTTTTTT. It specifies CSAGDRANNEKLFF.

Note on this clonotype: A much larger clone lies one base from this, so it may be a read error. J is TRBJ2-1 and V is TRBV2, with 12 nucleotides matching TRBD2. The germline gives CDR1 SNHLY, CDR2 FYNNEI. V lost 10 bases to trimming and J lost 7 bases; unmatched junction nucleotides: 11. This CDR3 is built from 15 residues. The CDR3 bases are TGTGCCATTTCGGCGGCTAGCGGGAGGGGTAATGAGCAGTTCTTC. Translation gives CAISAASGRGNEQFF.

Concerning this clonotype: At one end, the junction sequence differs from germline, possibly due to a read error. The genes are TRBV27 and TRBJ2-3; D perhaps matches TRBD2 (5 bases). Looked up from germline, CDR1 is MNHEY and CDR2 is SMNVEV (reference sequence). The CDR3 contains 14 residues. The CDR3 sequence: CASSSGRLTDTQYF. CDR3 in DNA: TGTGCCAGCAGTAGCGGACGGCTCACAGATACGCAGTACTTT.

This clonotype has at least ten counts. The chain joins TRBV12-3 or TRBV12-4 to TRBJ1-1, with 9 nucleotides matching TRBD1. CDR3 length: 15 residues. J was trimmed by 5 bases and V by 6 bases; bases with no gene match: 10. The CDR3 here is CASRLSTGGRTEAFF. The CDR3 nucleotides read TGTGCCAGCAGGTTGTCGACAGGGGGAAGGACTGAAGCTTTCTTT.

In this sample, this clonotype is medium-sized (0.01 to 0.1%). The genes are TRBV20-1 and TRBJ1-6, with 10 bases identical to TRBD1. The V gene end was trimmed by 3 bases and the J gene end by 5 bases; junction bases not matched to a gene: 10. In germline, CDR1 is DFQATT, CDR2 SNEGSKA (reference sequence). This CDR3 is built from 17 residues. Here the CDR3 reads CSASPGQGPFDNSPLHF. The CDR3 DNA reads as TGCAGTGCTAGCCCGGGACAGGGGCCTTTTGATAATTCACCCCTCCACTTT.

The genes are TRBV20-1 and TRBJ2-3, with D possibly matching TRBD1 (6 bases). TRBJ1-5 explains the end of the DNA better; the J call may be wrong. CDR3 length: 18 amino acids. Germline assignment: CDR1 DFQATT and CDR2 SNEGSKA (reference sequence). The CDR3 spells CSATSRSGGGSDRDTQHF. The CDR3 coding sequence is TGCAGTGCAACTAGCAGGAGCGGGGGCGGCTCCGACCGGGATACGCAGCATTTT.

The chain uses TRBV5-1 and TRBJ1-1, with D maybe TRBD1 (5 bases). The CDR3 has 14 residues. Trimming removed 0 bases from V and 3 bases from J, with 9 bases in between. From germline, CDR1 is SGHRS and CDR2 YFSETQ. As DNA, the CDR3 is TGCGCCAGCAGCTTGGGGTGGGGCGACACTGAAGCTTTCTTT. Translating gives CASSLGWGDTEAFF.

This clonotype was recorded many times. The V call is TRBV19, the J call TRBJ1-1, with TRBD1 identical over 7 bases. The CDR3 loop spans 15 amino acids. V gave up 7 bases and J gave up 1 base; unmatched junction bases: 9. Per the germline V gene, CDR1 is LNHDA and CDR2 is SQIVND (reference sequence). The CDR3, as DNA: TGTGCCAGTACCTTACCGGGACAGAGGAACACTGAAGCTTTCTTT. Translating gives CASTLPGQRNTEAFF.

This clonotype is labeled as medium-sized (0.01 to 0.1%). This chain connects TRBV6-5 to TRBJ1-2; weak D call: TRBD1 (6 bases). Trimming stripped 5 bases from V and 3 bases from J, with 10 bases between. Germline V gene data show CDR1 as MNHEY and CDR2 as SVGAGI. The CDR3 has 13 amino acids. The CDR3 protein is CASSLDSYYGYTF. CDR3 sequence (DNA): TGTGCCAGCAGTCTGGACAGTTACTATGGCTACACCTTC.

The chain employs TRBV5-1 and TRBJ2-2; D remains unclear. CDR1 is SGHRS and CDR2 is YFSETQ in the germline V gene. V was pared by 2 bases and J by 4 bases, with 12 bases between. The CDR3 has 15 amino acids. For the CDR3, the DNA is TGCGCCAGCAGCTTCGGCGGTCCGGGCACCGGGGAGCTGTTTTTT. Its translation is CASSFGGPGTGELFF.

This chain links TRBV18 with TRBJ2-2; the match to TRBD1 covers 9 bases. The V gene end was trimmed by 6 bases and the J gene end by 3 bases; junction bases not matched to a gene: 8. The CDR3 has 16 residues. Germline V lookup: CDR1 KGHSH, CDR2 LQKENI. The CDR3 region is CASSFGQGIYTGELFF. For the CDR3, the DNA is TGTGCCAGCTCCTTCGGACAGGGGATTTACACCGGGGAGCTGTTTTTT.

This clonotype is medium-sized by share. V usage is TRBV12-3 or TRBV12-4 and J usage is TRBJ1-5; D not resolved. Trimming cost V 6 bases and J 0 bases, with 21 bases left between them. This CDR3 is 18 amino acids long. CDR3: CASSLDGILIYSNQPQHF. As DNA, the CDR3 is TGTGCCAGCAGCTTGGACGGCATACTAATTTATAGCAATCAGCCCCAGCATTTT.